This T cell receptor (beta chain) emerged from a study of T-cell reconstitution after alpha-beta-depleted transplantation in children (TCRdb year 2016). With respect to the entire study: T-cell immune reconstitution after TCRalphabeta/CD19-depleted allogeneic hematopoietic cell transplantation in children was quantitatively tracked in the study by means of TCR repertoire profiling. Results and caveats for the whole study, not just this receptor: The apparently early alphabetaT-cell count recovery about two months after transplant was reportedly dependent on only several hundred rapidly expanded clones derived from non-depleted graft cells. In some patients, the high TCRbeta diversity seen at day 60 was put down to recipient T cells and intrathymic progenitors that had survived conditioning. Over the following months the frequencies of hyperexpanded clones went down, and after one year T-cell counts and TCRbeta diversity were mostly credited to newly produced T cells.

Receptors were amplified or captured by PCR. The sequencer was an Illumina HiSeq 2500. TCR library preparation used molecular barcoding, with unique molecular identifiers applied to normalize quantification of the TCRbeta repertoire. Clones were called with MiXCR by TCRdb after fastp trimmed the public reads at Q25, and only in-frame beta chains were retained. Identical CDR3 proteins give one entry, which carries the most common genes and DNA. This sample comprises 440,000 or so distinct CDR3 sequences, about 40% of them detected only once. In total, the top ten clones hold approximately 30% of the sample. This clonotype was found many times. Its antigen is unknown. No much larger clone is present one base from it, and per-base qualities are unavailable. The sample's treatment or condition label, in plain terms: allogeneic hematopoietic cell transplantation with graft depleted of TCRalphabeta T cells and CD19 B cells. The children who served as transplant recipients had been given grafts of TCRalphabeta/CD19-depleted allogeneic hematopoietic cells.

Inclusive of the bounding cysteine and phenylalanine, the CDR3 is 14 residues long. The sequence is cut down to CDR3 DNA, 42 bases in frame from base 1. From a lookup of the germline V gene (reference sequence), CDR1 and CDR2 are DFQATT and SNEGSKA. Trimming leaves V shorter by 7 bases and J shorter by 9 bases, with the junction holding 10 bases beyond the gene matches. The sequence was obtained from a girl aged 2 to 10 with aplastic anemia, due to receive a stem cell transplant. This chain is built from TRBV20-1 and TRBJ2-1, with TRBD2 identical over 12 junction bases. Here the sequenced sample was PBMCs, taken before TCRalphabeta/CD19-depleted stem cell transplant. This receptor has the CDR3 CSVETSGSGGEQFF. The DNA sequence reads TGCAGTGTCGAGACTAGCGGGAGCGGAGGTGAGCAGTTCTTC.